Presented here are 4 T cell receptor beta chains from one specimen sequenced in a study of post-analysis software for immune sequencing data. Study-wide results and caveats: Five TRBV segments, TRBV5-6, TRBV5-1 and TRBV20-1 among them, were found more frequent in patients than controls.

These receptors have no identified antigens. Each TCR beta cDNA library carried unique molecular identifiers. TCRdb recomputed calls from the PCR reads with MiXCR, one row per CDR3 protein. The table has about half a million distinct CDR3 sequences, less than 45% seen once. The sequenced material came from blood. These receptors came from a girl aged 5 to 17 with multiple sclerosis.

This chain joins TRBV6-5 and TRBJ2-1, with D unclear. The germline CDR1 and CDR2 sequences are MNHEY and SVGAGI. This CDR3 region has 11 residues. Trimming pared 8 bases from V and 6 bases from J, leaving 8 bases between. CDR3 region: CASGRSNEQFF. The CDR3 DNA reads as TGTGCCAGCGGCAGGAGCAATGAGCAGTTCTTC.

This chain joins TRBV11-2 and TRBJ2-7; weak D call: TRBD1 (6 bases). From germline, CDR1 is SGHAT and CDR2 FQNNGV. This CDR3 region has 14 residues. Trimming took off 2 bases at V and 6 bases at J, with 14 bases between the two ends. The CDR3 nucleotides read TGTGCCAGCAGCTTAATGGCACAGGGAAGCGAGCAGTACTTC. This sequence encodes CASSLMAQGSEQYF.

The chain joins TRBV2 to TRBJ1-1, with TRBD1 as a possible D gene (6 bases). The V end was cut by 6 bases, the J end by 0 bases, with 17 bases between. This CDR3 contains 16 residues. Per germline, CDR1 SNHLY and CDR2 FYNNEI. The chain's CDR3 is CASRSPGARMNTEAFF. CDR3 coding DNA: TGTGCCAGCAGATCACCAGGGGCGCGAATGAACACTGAAGCTTTCTTT.

The genes are TRBV7-9 and TRBJ2-7; 9 positions agree with TRBD1. The trim removed 2 bases at V and 5 bases at J, leaving 10 bases unmatched. From germline, CDR1 is SEHNR and CDR2 FQNEAQ (reference sequence). The CDR3 has 16 amino acids. The CDR3 loop reads CASSLYTGGISDEQYF. In DNA form, the CDR3 reads TGTGCCAGCAGCTTATATACAGGGGGCATATCCGACGAGCAGTACTTC. The entire variable domain, with the rest obtained from reference TRBV7-9 and TRBJ2-7, is as follows: DTGVSQNPRHKITKRGQNVTFRCDPISEHNRLYWYRQTLGQGPEFLTYFQNEAQLEKSRLLSDRFSAERPKGSFSTLEIQRTEQGDSAMYLCASSLYTGGISDEQYFGPGTRLTVT.